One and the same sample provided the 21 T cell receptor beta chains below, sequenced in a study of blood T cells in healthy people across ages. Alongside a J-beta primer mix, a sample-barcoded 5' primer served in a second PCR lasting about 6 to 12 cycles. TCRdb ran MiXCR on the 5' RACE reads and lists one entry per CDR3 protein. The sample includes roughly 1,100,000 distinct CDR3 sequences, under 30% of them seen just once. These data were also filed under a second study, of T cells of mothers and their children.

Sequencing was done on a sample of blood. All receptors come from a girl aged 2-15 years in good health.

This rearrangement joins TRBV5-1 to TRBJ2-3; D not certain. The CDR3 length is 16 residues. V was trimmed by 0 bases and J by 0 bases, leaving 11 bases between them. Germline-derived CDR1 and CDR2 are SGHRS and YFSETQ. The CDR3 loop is CASSLDEFPSTDTQYF. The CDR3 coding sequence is TGCGCCAGCAGCTTGGATGAGTTTCCGAGCACAGATACGCAGTATTTT.

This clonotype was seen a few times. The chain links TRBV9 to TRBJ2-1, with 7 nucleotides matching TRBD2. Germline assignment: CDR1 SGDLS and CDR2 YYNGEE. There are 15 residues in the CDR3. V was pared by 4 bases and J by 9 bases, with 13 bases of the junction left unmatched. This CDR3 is CASSPQGGSSGEQFF. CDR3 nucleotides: TGTGCCAGCAGCCCCCAAGGCGGGAGTAGCGGTGAGCAGTTCTTC.

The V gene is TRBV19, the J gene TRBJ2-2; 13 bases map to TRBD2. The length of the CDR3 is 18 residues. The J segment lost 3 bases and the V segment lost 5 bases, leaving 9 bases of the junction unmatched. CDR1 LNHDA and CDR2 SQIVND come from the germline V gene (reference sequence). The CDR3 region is CASSSRLAGGRYTGELFF. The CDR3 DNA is TGTGCCAGTAGTTCACGACTAGCGGGGGGCCGGTACACCGGGGAGCTGTTTTTT.

CDR3: CASSLGVINTEAFF. CDR3 in DNA: TGTGCCAGCAGCTTAGGGGTTATAAACACTGAAGCTTTCTTT. The chain joins TRBV7-2 to TRBJ1-1; D gene ambiguous. Per germline, CDR1 SGHTA and CDR2 FQGNSA. The CDR3 is 14 residues long. The ends were cut back, 1 base at V and 2 bases at J, with 8 bases in the middle.

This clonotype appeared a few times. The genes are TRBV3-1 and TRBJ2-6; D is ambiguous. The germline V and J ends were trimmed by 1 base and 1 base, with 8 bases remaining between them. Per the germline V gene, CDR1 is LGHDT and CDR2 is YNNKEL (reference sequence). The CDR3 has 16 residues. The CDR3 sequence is CASSQVKASGANVLTF. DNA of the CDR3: TGTGCCAGCAGCCAAGTTAAGGCGTCTGGGGCCAACGTCCTGACTTTC. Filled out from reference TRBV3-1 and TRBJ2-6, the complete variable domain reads DTAVSQTPKYLVTQMGNDKSIKCEQNLGHDTMYWYKQDSKKFLKIMFSYNNKELIINETVPNRFSPKSPDKAHLNLHINSLELGDSAVYFCASSQVKASGANVLTFGAGSRLTVL.

CDR3 bases: TGCAGCGTTGAAGACGACAGGGAGACAGATACGCAGTATTTT. Protein sequence: CSVEDDRETDTQYF. This chain connects TRBV29-1 to TRBJ2-3, with 7 bases identical to TRBD1. Germline lookup yields CDR1 SQVTM and CDR2 ANQGSEA. Losses at the gene ends were 0 bases for V and 3 bases for J; bases not matched to a gene: 3. The CDR3 totals 14 residues.

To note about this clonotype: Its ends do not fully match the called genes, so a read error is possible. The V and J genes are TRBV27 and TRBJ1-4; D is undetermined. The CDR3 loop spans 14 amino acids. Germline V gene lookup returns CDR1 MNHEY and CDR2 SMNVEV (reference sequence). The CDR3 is CASSLSGRYEKLFF. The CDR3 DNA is TGTGCTAGCAGTTTATCGGGCCGTTATGAAAAACTGTTTTTT. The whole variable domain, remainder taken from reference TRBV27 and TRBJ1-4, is EAQVTQNPRYLITVTGKKLTVTCSQNMNHEYMSWYRQDPGLGLRQIYYSMNVEVTDKGDVPEGYKVSRKEKRNFPLILESPSPNQTSLYFCASSLSGRYEKLFFGSGTQLSVL.

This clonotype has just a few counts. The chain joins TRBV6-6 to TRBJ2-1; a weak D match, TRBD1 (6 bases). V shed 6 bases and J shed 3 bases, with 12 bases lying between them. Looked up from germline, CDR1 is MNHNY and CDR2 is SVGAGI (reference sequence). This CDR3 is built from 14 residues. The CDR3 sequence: CASSSGQRYNEQFF. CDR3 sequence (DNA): TGTGCCAGCAGCTCCGGACAGCGCTACAATGAGCAGTTCTTC.

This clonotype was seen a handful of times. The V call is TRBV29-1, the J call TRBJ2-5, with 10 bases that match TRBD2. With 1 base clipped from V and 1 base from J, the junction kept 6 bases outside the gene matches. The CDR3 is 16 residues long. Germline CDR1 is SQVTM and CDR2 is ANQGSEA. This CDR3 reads CSVEVLAGVSQETQYF. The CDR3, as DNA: TGCAGCGTTGAAGTTCTAGCGGGGGTCTCCCAAGAGACCCAGTACTTC.

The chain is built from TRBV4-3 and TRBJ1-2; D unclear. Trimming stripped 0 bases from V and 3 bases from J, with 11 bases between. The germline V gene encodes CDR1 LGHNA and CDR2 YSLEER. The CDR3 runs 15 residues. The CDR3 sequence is CASSQDEETHYGYTF. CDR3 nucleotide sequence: TGCGCCAGCAGCCAAGATGAGGAGACCCACTATGGCTACACCTTC.

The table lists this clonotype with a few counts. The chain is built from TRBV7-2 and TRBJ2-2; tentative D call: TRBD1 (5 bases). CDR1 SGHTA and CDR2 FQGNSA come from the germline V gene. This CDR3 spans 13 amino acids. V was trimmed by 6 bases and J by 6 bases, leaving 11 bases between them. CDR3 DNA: TGTACCAGCAGTCTTAGGGGTGCCGGGGAGCTGTTTTTT. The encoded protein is CTSSLRGAGELFF.

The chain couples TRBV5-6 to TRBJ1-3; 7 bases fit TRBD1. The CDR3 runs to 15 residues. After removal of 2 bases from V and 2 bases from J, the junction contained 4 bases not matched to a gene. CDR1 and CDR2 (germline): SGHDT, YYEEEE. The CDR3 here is CASSLGGATGNTIYF. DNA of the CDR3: TGTGCCAGCAGCTTAGGGGGCGCTACTGGAAACACCATATATTTT.

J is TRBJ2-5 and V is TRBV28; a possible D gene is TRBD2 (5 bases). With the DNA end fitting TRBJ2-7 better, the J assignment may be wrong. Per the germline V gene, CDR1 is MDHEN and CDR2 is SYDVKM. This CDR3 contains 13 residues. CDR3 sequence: CASSNRDSYEQYF. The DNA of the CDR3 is TGTGCCAGCAGTAACCGGGATTCTTACGAGCAGTACTTC.

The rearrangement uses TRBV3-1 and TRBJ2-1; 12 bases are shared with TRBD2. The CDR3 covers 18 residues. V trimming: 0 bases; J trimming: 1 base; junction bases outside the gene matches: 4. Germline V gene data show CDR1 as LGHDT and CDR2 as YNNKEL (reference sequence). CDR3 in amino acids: CASSQDPGLAGSYNEQFF. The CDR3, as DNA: TGTGCCAGCAGCCAAGACCCGGGACTAGCGGGTTCCTACAATGAGCAGTTCTTC.

The CDR3 is CASSQDRGMGNTIYF. CDR3 coding DNA: TGCGCCAGCAGCCAAGATAGGGGCATGGGGAACACCATATATTTT. The rearrangement uses TRBV4-1 and TRBJ1-3, with D possibly being TRBD1 (5 bases). Trimming cost V 0 bases and J 7 bases, with 13 bases left between them. Per the germline V gene, CDR1 is MGHRA and CDR2 is YSYEKL. The CDR3 contains 15 residues.

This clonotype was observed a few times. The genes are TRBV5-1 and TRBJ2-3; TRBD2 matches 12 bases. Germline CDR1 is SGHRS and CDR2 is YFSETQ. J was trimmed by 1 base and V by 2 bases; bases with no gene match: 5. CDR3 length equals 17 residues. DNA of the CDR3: TGCGCCAGCAGCTTTTTGACTAGCGGGGGTGGCACAGATACGCAGTATTTT. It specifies CASSFLTSGGGTDTQYF.

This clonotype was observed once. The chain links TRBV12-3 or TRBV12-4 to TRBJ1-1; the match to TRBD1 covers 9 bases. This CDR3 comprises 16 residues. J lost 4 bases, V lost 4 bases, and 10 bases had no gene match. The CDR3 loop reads CASSYRAGQGGTEAFF. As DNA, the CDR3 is TGTGCCAGCAGTTATCGTGCGGGACAGGGTGGCACTGAAGCTTTCTTT.

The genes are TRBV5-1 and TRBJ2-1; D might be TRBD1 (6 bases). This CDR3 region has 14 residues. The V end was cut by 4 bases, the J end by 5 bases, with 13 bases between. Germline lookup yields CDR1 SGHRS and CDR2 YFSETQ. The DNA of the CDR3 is TGCGCCAGCAGCCCGGGACACGCAGACAATGAGCAGTTCTTC. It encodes CASSPGHADNEQFF.

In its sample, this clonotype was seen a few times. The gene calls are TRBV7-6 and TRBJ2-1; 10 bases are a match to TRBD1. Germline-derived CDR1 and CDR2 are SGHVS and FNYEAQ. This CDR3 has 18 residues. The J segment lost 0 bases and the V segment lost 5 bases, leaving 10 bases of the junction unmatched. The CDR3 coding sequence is TGTGCCAGCAGCCGGGTTACCGGGACAGGGGACTCCTACAATGAGCAGTTCTTC. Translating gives CASSRVTGTGDSYNEQFF.

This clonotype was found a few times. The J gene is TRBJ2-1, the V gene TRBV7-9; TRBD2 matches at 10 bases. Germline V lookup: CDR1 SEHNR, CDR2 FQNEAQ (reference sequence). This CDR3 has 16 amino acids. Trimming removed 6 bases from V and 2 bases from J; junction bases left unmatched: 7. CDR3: CASSLPGLATYNEQFF. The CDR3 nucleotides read TGTGCCAGCAGTTTACCGGGACTAGCGACCTACAATGAGCAGTTCTTC.

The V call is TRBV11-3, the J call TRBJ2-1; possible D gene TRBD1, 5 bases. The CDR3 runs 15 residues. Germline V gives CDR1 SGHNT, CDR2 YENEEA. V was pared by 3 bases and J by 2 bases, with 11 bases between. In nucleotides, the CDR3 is TGTGCCAGCAGCTTCAAACAGGCCCCCTACAATGAGCAGTTCTTC. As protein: CASSFKQAPYNEQFF.